The next 21 T cell receptor beta chains were all read from a single sample in a study of T cell changes during pregnancy in multiple sclerosis. Some clones are missing from TCRdb's copy, which holds only in-frame ones; the method was immunoSEQ multiplex PCR. The table includes approximately 60,000 clones, approximately 94% detected once. The material sequenced was CD8+ T cells from peripheral blood mononuclear cells, taken in the third trimester of pregnancy. All receptors come from a female donor with multiple sclerosis, enrolled in a pregnancy study.

The chain joins TRBV2 to TRBJ1-1, with 7 positions matching TRBD1. CDR3 length: 14 amino acids. CDR1 and CDR2 from the germline V gene are SNHLY and FYNNEI. J lost 6 bases, V lost 4 bases, and 8 bases had no gene match. The CDR3 sequence is CASSGNRGFSEAFF. The CDR3 coding sequence is TGTGCCAGCAGTGGGAACAGGGGATTCTCTGAAGCTTTCTTT. The whole variable domain, remainder taken from reference TRBV2 and TRBJ1-1, is EPEVTQTPSHQVTQMGQEVILRCVPISNHLYFYWYRQILGQKVEFLVSFYNNEISEKSEIFDDQFSVERPDGSNFTLKIRSTKLEDSAMYFCASSGNRGFSEAFFGQGTRLTVV.

The J gene is TRBJ2-7, the V gene TRBV9; no definite D call. The CDR3 has 20 residues. Trimming cost V 3 bases and J 5 bases, with 33 bases left between them. Germline CDR1 SGDLS, CDR2 YYNGEE. The CDR3 DNA reads TGTGCCAGCAGCGAGACAAAATCCGGTAGTCCAGCCCAAACGAAGGACGAGCAGTACTTC. It is translated as CASSETKSGSPAQTKDEQYF.

This clone was picked up one time. This chain links TRBV29-1 with TRBJ2-7; 8 nucleotides agree with TRBD2. Germline V lookup: CDR1 SQVTM, CDR2 ANQGSEA. This CDR3 has 14 amino acids. V lost 5 bases, J lost 2 bases, and 8 bases stayed unmatched. This CDR3 is CSVSVRGGTYEQYF. The CDR3 DNA sequence: TGCAGCGTTAGCGTCCGGGGGGGAACCTACGAGCAGTACTTC.

This chain links TRBV9 with TRBJ1-5; no clear D gene. This CDR3 comprises 14 residues. Germline CDR1 SGDLS, CDR2 YYNGEE. The germline V and J ends were trimmed by 3 bases and 4 bases, with 11 bases remaining between them. CDR3 amino acids: CASSEGELNQPQHF. The DNA for the CDR3 is TGTGCCAGCAGCGAGGGAGAATTGAATCAGCCCCAGCATTTT.

The chain employs TRBV29-1 and TRBJ2-7; a possible D gene is TRBD1 (6 bases). CDR3 length: 14 amino acids. V shed 3 bases and J shed 5 bases, with 17 bases lying between them. Germline V CDR1 and CDR2: SQVTM, ANQGSEA. The CDR3 region has the DNA TGCAGCGTTGATGGGTCAGGGGTTTCCCACGAGCAGTACTTC. It codes for CSVDGSGVSHEQYF.

The sample holds a few counts of this clone. The chain couples TRBV7-2 to TRBJ1-1; weak D call: TRBD1 (5 bases). V dropped 4 bases and J dropped 7 bases, with 16 bases sitting between them. Germline V CDR1 and CDR2: SGHTA, FQGNSA. This CDR3 contains 14 residues. The CDR3 bases are TGTGCCAGCAGCTACCGACTGGACAACTATGAAGCTTTCTTT. It is translated as CASSYRLDNYEAFF.

V and J are TRBV27 and TRBJ2-4, with D perhaps matching TRBD2 (6 bases). The CDR3 length is 11 residues. Per the germline V gene, CDR1 is MNHEY and CDR2 is SMNVEV (reference sequence). Between the trimmed V and J ends, which lost 7 bases and 7 bases, there was a span of 8 bases. Here the CDR3 DNA reads TGTGCCAGCAATGCGGGGAACATTCAGTACTTC. It encodes CASNAGNIQYF.

This clone was counted only a few times. V is TRBV10-3 and J is TRBJ2-7; 13 bases map to TRBD2. CDR1 ENHRY and CDR2 SYGVKD come from the germline V gene. The V and J ends lost 10 bases and 0 bases, in that order; junction bases with no gene match: 6. The CDR3 is made up of 15 amino acids. The CDR3 DNA reads as TGTGCCACTACGACTAGCGGGAGGCACTCCTACGAGCAGTACTTC. Its protein product is CATTTSGRHSYEQYF.

The rearrangement links TRBV10-3 to TRBJ2-1; 14 bases are shared with TRBD2. CDR3 length: 15 amino acids. From germline, CDR1 is ENHRY and CDR2 SYGVKD. The V and J ends lost 10 bases and 6 bases, in that order; junction bases with no gene match: 8. The CDR3: CATGGTSGSGNEQFF. DNA for the CDR3: TGTGCCACCGGGGGGACTAGCGGGAGTGGCAATGAGCAGTTCTTC.

This clone was observed once. The chain has TRBV4-1 and TRBJ2-1, with 8 bases aligning to TRBD2. This CDR3 spans 15 amino acids. Trimming cost V 7 bases and J 1 base; bases outside gene matches: 6. In germline, CDR1 is MGHRA, CDR2 YSYEKL. As DNA, the CDR3 is TGCGCCAGCAATCCGACTAGCGAATCCTACAATGAGCAGTTCTTC. Translating it yields CASNPTSESYNEQFF.

V gene TRBV4-1 combines with J gene TRBJ2-3; TRBD2 matches 10 bases. The CDR3 covers 17 residues. With V trimmed by 3 bases and J by 5 bases, 11 bases remained unmatched. Germline CDR1 reads MGHRA; CDR2 reads YSYEKL. CDR3 sequence: CASSHTLAGGLIDTQYF. The CDR3 DNA reads as TGCGCCAGCAGCCATACCTTAGCGGGAGGCTTAATAGATACGCAGTATTTT.

The V gene is TRBV5-4, the J gene TRBJ2-7, with 8 bases identical to TRBD1. Germline V lookup: CDR1 SGHNT, CDR2 YYREEE (reference sequence). V was clipped by 4 bases and J by 0 bases; unmatched bases: 6. This CDR3 is 15 amino acids long. This CDR3 reads CASSMGTGLSYEQYF. In nucleotides, the CDR3 is TGTGCCAGCAGCATGGGGACAGGACTCTCCTACGAGCAGTACTTC.

This chain connects TRBV2 to TRBJ2-7; 7 bases are shared with TRBD2. The CDR3 covers 13 residues. Germline V lookup: CDR1 SNHLY, CDR2 FYNNEI. Unmatched junction bases numbered 6, after V lost 7 bases and J lost 3 bases. CDR3 in amino acids: CASTGGSNYEQYF. In DNA form, the CDR3 reads TGTGCCAGCACCGGCGGGAGCAACTACGAGCAGTACTTC.

V and J are TRBV4-2 and TRBJ2-7; TRBD2 agrees at 10 bases. Trimming at V came to 1 base and at J to 3 bases, leaving 9 bases not matched to a gene. This CDR3 is built from 17 residues. Germline values: CDR1 LGHNA, CDR2 YNFKEQ. The DNA for the CDR3 is TGTGCCAGCAGCCAAGTTTCTACCAGCGGGAGGGTCTACGAGCAGTACTTC. This translates into CASSQVSTSGRVYEQYF.

The V gene is TRBV6-5, the J gene TRBJ1-2, with TRBD1 matching over 7 bases. Germline-derived CDR1 and CDR2 are MNHEY and SVGAGI. The CDR3 runs 16 residues. Trimming at V came to 0 bases and at J to 5 bases, leaving 9 bases not matched to a gene. The CDR3 reads CASSYSSGQLLYGYTF. The CDR3 coding sequence is TGTGCCAGCAGTTACTCGTCGGGACAGCTCCTTTATGGCTACACCTTC.

The chain joins TRBV6-1 to TRBJ1-2; 10 positions match TRBD1. The CDR3 is made up of 14 amino acids. The germline CDR1 and CDR2 sequences are MNHNS and SASEGT. V dropped 5 bases and J dropped 6; count of bases not matched to a gene: 6. CDR3 sequence reads: CASSFPGTGDGYTF. CDR3 bases: TGTGCCAGCAGTTTTCCCGGGACAGGGGATGGCTACACCTTC.

The rearrangement joins TRBV5-6 to TRBJ2-7, with 9 nucleotides matching TRBD2. The length of the CDR3 is 16 residues. Germline lookup yields CDR1 SGHDT and CDR2 YYEEEE. V lost 0 bases and J lost 2; bases outside the gene matches: 6. CDR3 DNA: TGTGCCAGCAGCTTGGGTGAGCGGGAGGTCCCCTACGAGCAGTACTTC. Translating gives CASSLGEREVPYEQYF. Full variable domain (remainder filled in from reference TRBV5-6 and TRBJ2-7): DAGVTQSPTHLIKTRGQQVTLRCSPKSGHDTVSWYQQALGQGPQFIFQYYEEEERQRGNFPDRFSGHQFPNYSSELNVNALLLGDSALYLCASSLGEREVPYEQYFGPGTRLTVT.

The chain has TRBV5-1 and TRBJ2-1, with 8 nucleotides matching TRBD1. CDR1 and CDR2 from the germline V gene are SGHRS and YFSETQ. With 3 bases clipped from V and 8 bases from J, the junction kept 7 bases outside the gene matches. The CDR3 is 14 amino acids. In DNA form, the CDR3 reads TGCGCCAGCAGCTCCGGACAGGGTGGGGATGAGCAGTTCTTC. It is translated as CASSSGQGGDEQFF.

The chain joins TRBV4-1 to TRBJ2-1; 7 nucleotides agree with TRBD2. The junction had 1 base not matched to a gene; V was cut back by 2 bases and J by 9 bases. This CDR3 is 12 amino acids long. Germline CDR1 and CDR2: MGHRA and YSYEKL. The CDR3 region is CASSQSGGEQFF. CDR3 nucleotides: TGCGCCAGCAGCCAATCGGGAGGTGAGCAGTTCTTC.

The rearrangement uses TRBV7-8 and TRBJ1-2; no clear D gene. V lost 1 base, J lost 7 bases, and 19 bases lay in between. Germline V CDR1 and CDR2: SGHVS, FQNEAQ. The CDR3 consists of 16 residues. The CDR3 bases are TGTGCCAGCAGCTTAGGCCCCGAGGTGGTAGTTGGTGGCTACACCTTC. Its protein is CASSLGPEVVVGGYTF.

This chain joins TRBV6-5 and TRBJ2-5; 9 nucleotides agree with TRBD1. Germline V lookup: CDR1 MNHEY, CDR2 SVGAGI. The length of the CDR3 is 14 residues. V was pared by 2 bases and J by 4 bases, with 2 bases of the junction left unmatched. The DNA for the CDR3 is TGTGCCAGCAGTTACCGGGGACAGGGAGAGACCCAGTACTTC. Amino acid sequence: CASSYRGQGETQYF.